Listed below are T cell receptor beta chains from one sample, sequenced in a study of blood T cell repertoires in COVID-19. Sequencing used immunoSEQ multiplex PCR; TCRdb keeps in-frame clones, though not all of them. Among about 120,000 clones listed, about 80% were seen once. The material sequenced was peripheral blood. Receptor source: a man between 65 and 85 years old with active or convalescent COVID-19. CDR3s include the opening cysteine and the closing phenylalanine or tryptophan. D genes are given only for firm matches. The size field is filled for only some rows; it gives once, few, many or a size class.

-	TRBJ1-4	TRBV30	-	TGTGCCTGGAGACAGGCTGCAACTAATGAAAAACTGTTTTTT	CAWRQAATNEKLFF
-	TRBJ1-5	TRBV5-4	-	TGTGCCAGCAGCCCTGGGCGGGGTCAGCCCCAGCATTTT	CASSPGRGQPQHF
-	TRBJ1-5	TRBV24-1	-	TGTGCCACCGCTCGGGGGGGCAATCAGCCCCAGCATTTT	CATARGGNQPQHF
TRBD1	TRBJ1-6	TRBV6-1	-	TGTGCCAGCAGTGAAAACAGGGGTTCCTATAATTCACCCCTCCACTTT	CASSENRGSYNSPLHF
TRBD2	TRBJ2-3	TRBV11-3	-	TGTGCCAGCAGCTTAGTTAGCGGGAGTAGCACAGATACGCAGTATTTT	CASSLVSGSSTDTQYF
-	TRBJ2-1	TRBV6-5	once	TGTGCCAGCAGTTTTACTGGGAGTTACAATGAGCAGTTCTTC	CASSFTGSYNEQFF
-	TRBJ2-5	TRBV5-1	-	TGCGCCAGCAGCTTGGCCGGGGGAACACGCGGGGAGACCCAGTACTTC	CASSLAGGTRGETQYF
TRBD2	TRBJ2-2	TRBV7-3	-	TGTGCCAGCAGCCCCACTATAAGCGGGACTGGGGAGCTGTTTTTT	CASSPTISGTGELFF
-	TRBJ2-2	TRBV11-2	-	TGTGCCAGCAGCTTAAACACCGACACCGGGGAGCTGTTTTTT	CASSLNTDTGELFF
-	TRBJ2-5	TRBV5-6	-	TGTGCCAGCGGGGCCAACCGGGAGACCCAGTACTTC	CASGANRETQYF
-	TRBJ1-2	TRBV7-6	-	TGTGCCAGCAGCTTAGGGCTTGGAGGGGAAGGAGGCTATGGCTACACCTTC	CASSLGLGGEGGYGYTF
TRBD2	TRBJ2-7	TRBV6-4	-	TGTGCCAGCCGTAGGGAGGGTGAGGGCCCCTACGAGCAGTACTTC	CASRREGEGPYEQYF
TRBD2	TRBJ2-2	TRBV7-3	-	TGTGCCAGCAGCTCCCAAGCGGGAGGGCCCGGCACCGGGGAGCTGTTTTTT	CASSSQAGGPGTGELFF
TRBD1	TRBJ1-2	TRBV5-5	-	TGTGCCAGCAGCTGGGGACAGGGGAAAAACTATGGCTACACCTTC	CASSWGQGKNYGYTF
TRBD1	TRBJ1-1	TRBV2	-	TGTGCCAGCAAACGGGACAGGGGTCTAACTGAAGCTTTCTTT	CASKRDRGLTEAFF
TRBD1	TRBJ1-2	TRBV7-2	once	TGTGCCAGCAGCCCCAGACAGGGGGACTATGGCTACACCTTC	CASSPRQGDYGYTF
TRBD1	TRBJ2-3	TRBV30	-	TGTGCCTGGAGTAAAAGACAGGGGACAGATACGCAGTATTTT	CAWSKRQGTDTQYF
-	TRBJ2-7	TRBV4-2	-	TGTGCCAGCAGCCAAGATCTCGTGACTAGGGTCGAGCAGTACTTC	CASSQDLVTRVEQYF
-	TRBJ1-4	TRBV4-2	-	TGTGCCAGCAGCCAAGCGGGGGGAGGCGAAAAACTGTTTTTT	CASSQAGGGEKLFF
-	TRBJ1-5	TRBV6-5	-	TGTGCCAGCAGGGCCAGAGGCCTCAATCAGCCCCAGCATTTT	CASRARGLNQPQHF
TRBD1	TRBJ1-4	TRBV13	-	TGTGCCAGCAGCTTAGGGACAGGGGCTAATGAAAAACTGTTTTTT	CASSLGTGANEKLFF
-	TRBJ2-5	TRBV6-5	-	TGTGCCAGCTCTGCGAGCGGTCCCAGTACCCAGTACTTC	CASSASGPSTQYF
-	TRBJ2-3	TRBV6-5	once	TGTGCCAGCAGATTCGGACGGACTAGCACAGATACGCAGTATTTT	CASRFGRTSTDTQYF
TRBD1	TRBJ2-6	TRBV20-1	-	TGCAGTGCTAGTATGACAGGGGTAGGTGGGGCCAACGTCCTGACTTTC	CSASMTGVGGANVLTF
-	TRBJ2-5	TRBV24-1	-	TGTGCCACCAGTATCAGGCGCGGGCAAGAGACCCAGTACTTC	CATSIRRGQETQYF
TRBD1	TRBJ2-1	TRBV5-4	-	TGTGCCAGCGCACGGACCGGGTCGGGACAGTACAATGAGCAGTTCTTC	CASARTGSGQYNEQFF
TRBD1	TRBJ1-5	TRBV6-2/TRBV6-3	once	TGTGCCAGCAGTGACCCCGGGACAGCCAGGGTTCAGCCCCAGCATTTT	CASSDPGTARVQPQHF
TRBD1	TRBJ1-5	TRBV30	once	TGTGCCTGGAGGTCAACCGGGACAGGAGAACAGCCCCAGCATTTT	CAWRSTGTGEQPQHF